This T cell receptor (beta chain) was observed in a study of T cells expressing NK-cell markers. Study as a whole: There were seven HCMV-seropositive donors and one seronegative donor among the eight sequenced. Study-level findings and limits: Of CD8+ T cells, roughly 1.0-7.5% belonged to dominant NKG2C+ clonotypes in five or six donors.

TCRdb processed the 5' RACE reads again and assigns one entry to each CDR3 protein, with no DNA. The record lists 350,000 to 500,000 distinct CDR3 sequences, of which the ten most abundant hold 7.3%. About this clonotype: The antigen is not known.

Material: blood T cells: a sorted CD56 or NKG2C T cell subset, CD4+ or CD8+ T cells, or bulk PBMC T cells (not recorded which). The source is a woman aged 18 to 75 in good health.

CDR3 sequence reads: CASSNRAANRGRVLSNQPQHF. The rearrangement uses TRBV2 and TRBJ1-5; TCRdb proposes TRBD1, but this gene call is untestable without DNA. Germline V gives CDR1 SNHLY, CDR2 FYNNEI. This CDR3 contains 21 residues.